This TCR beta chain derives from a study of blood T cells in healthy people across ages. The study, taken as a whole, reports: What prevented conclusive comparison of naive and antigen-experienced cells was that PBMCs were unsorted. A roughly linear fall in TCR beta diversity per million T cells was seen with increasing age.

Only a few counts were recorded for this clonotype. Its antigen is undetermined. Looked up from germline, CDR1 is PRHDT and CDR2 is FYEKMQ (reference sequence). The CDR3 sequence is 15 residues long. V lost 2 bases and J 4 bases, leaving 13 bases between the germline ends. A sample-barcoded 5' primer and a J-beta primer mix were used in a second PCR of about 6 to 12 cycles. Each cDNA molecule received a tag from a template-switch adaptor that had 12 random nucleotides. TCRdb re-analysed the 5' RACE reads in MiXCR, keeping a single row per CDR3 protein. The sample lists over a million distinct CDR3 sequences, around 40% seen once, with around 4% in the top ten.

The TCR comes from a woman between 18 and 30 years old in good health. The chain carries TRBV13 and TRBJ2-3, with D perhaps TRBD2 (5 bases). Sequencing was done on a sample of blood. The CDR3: CASSLLALEADTQYF. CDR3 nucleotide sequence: TGTGCCAGCAGCTTATTAGCGTTAGAGGCAGATACGCAGTATTTT.